The 2 T cell receptor beta chains in this list originate from one sample, sequenced in a study of blood T cell repertoires in COVID-19. Sequencing used immunoSEQ multiplex PCR; TCRdb keeps in-frame clones, though not all of them. The repertoire holds nearly 80,000 clones, with more than 70% as singletons. Specimen: peripheral blood. These receptors were collected from a man aged 55 to 70 with active or convalescent COVID-19.

V is TRBV15 and J is TRBJ1-2; 8 bases align to TRBD1. The CDR3 spans 17 residues. Germline V gene lookup returns CDR1 LNHNV and CDR2 YYDKDF (reference sequence). The trim removed 5 bases at V and 4 bases at J, leaving 15 bases unmatched. The CDR3 loop reads CATSLFPTGEEFYGYTF. CDR3 coding DNA: TGTGCCACCAGCCTCTTTCCGACAGGGGAAGAATTCTATGGCTACACCTTC.

In regard to this clone: At the DNA level, this CDR3 is encoded by other sequences in the same sample as well. This chain connects TRBV6-5 to TRBJ1-4; D uncertain. V lost 6 bases to trimming and J lost 0 bases, with 8 bases between them. Germline V CDR1 and CDR2: MNHEY, SVGAGI. This CDR3 comprises 14 residues. CDR3 DNA sequence: TGTGCCAGCAGGAGAGTTGCAACTAATGAAAAACTGTTTTTT. It yields the protein CASRRVATNEKLFF.